This TCR beta chain was obtained from a study of CD8+ T cells in alopecia areata. To note about this clone: Antigen: not known.

The length of the CDR3 is 14 residues. Germline loops: CDR1 MNHNS, CDR2 SASEGT. Trimming removed 8 bases from V and 7 bases from J; junction bases left unmatched: 14. Lesional scalp punch biopsies and peripheral blood were collected from alopecia areata patients. Isolation of CD4+ and CD8+ T cells from PBMCs was achieved by sorting. Study-wide points: Mouse data revealed clearer TCR sharing than patient data did, a gap possibly tied to HLA. An increase in clonality over normal scalp was evident in lesional scalp, especially alopecia totalis/universalis.

Sequencing used cDNA as its template, made by extracting RNA and reverse transcribing it. Sequencing was performed with immunoSEQ multiplex PCR; in TCRdb, only in-frame clones are kept and a portion is missing. This sample has some 240,000 clones; 50% to 65% occur once, and the top ten carry approximately 0.45%. The source of this sequence is a human donor with alopecia areata. This specimen was CD4+ T cells sorted from blood, taken at week 0. The chain uses TRBV6-1 and TRBJ2-7; 7 nucleotides align to TRBD2. CDR3 coding DNA: TGTGCCAGCCACCCCCAGCGGGGTTTGAGAGAGCAGTACTTC. Protein: CASHPQRGLREQYF.